These 31 T cell receptor beta chains were all obtained from the same sample, sequenced in a study of cytomegalovirus exposure and HLA in healthy donors. 60 Vbeta and 13 Jbeta primers were used in PCR. Sequenced by immunoSEQ multiplex PCR; TCRdb stores in-frame clones only, minus some. This sample has under 150,000 clones; around 80% occur once, and the top ten carry less than 2%. The sequencing input was PBMCs. These receptors came from a woman aged 45-59 years in good health and CMV-seronegative.

V is TRBV4-2 and J is TRBJ2-1, with TRBD2 identical over 7 bases. Germline lookup yields CDR1 LGHNA and CDR2 YNFKEQ. The V and J ends lost 4 bases and 7 bases, in that order; junction bases with no gene match: 7. The CDR3 has 14 residues. The CDR3 DNA reads TGTGCCAGCAGCCGGGGGGGGGAGGGAAATGAGCAGTTCTTC. This gives the protein CASSRGGEGNEQFF.

This chain connects TRBV5-4 to TRBJ2-5; TRBD2 matches at 11 bases. The CDR3 contains 15 residues. V lost 4 bases, J lost 5 bases, and 7 bases stayed unmatched. Germline-derived CDR1 and CDR2 are SGHNT and YYREEE (reference sequence). This chain's CDR3 is CASSPELAGVETQYF. The CDR3 nucleotides read TGTGCCAGCAGCCCGGAACTAGCGGGAGTTGAGACCCAGTACTTC. Full variable domain (outside the CDR3, taken from reference TRBV5-4 and TRBJ2-5): ETGVTQSPTHLIKTRGQQVTLRCSSQSGHNTVSWYQQALGQGPQFIFQYYREEENGRGNFPPRFSGLQFPNYSSELNVNALELDDSALYLCASSPELAGVETQYFGPGTRLLVL.

This clone was recorded once. The chain carries TRBV11-2 and TRBJ2-5; TRBD2 is a possible D gene (5 bases). Trimming shortened V by 4 bases and J by 1 base, and 13 bases separated the two germline ends. Germline V gives CDR1 SGHAT, CDR2 FQNNGV. The CDR3 sequence is 15 residues long. In DNA, the CDR3 is TGTGCCAGCAGCTCCTCGGGGTGGGTCCAAGAGACCCAGTACTTC. Amino acid sequence: CASSSSGWVQETQYF.

The V and J genes are TRBV2 and TRBJ1-2, with a possible D match to TRBD1 (5 bases). V gave up 1 base and J gave up 6 bases, with 9 bases separating them. The CDR3 runs to 13 residues. Germline-derived CDR1 and CDR2 are SNHLY and FYNNEI. DNA for the CDR3: TGTGCCAGCAGTGAAGGGGCAGGGCATGGCTACACCTTC. This codes for CASSEGAGHGYTF.

The chain couples TRBV7-9 to TRBJ2-2, with 7 bases identical to TRBD1. The CDR3 is 19 residues long. Losses at the gene ends were 5 bases for V and 7 bases for J; bases not matched to a gene: 22. Germline V gene sequence: CDR1 SEHNR, CDR2 FQNEAQ (reference sequence). The CDR3 reads CASSRSVQLTGARVGELFF. CDR3 in DNA: TGTGCCAGCAGCCGGTCCGTCCAATTAACAGGGGCCCGTGTCGGGGAGCTGTTTTTT.

This chain uses TRBV6-5 with TRBJ2-5; TRBD1 might be the D (5 bases). Trimming left V 3 bases short and J 5 bases short, with 10 bases between. CDR3 length equals 13 residues. Looked up from germline, CDR1 is MNHEY and CDR2 is SVGAGI. The chain's CDR3 is CASSYQWGETQYF. CDR3 nucleotide sequence: TGTGCCAGCAGTTATCAGTGGGGCGAGACCCAGTACTTC.

The rearrangement uses TRBV6-5 and TRBJ1-1; 7 nucleotides align to TRBD1. The germline V gene has CDR1 MNHEY and CDR2 SVGAGI. There are 15 residues in the CDR3. With V trimmed by 8 bases and J by 1 base, 10 bases remained unmatched. CDR3 residues: CASQTATGPNTEAFF. In DNA form, the CDR3 reads TGTGCCAGCCAAACGGCGACAGGGCCGAACACTGAAGCTTTCTTT.

This clone was seen more than once but under ten times. This chain connects TRBV4-2 to TRBJ2-2; the match to TRBD1 covers 10 bases. The V segment lost 1 base and the J segment 4 bases; nucleotides outside the gene matches: 3. In germline, CDR1 is LGHNA, CDR2 YNFKEQ. The CDR3 loop spans 16 amino acids. DNA for the CDR3: TGTGCCAGCAGCCAAGGGTGGGACAGGGGCACCGGGGAGCTGTTTTTT. Its protein product is CASSQGWDRGTGELFF.

The V call is TRBV5-6, the J call TRBJ2-1, with TRBD2 matching over 14 bases. V trimming: 2 bases; J trimming: 6 bases; junction bases outside the gene matches: 4. CDR1 and CDR2 (germline): SGHDT, YYEEEE. The CDR3 covers 16 residues. The CDR3 DNA is TGTGCCAGCAGCTTAACCGGGACTAGCGGGAGCAATGAGCAGTTCTTC. The encoded protein is CASSLTGTSGSNEQFF.

V is TRBV7-9 and J is TRBJ2-7; 7 nucleotides match TRBD2. CDR3 size: 16 residues. Unmatched junction bases numbered 6, after V lost 1 base and J lost 0 bases. Germline-derived CDR1 and CDR2 are SEHNR and FQNEAQ (reference sequence). The CDR3 DNA is TGTGCCAGCAGCTTAGGGGACTACCAAAGCTCCTACGAGCAGTACTTC. As protein: CASSLGDYQSSYEQYF.

V is TRBV4-3 and J is TRBJ1-6, with a weak D call TRBD1 (5 bases). In germline, CDR1 is LGHNA, CDR2 YSLEER. Trimming removed 3 bases at V and 9 bases at J, with 9 bases between. The CDR3 extends over 13 amino acids. The CDR3 DNA follows: TGCGCCAGCAGCCAGGGGGGGATTTCACCCCTCCACTTT. Translation: CASSQGGISPLHF.

The chain recombines TRBV7-2 with TRBJ2-3, with TRBD2 matching over 14 bases. V shed 5 bases, J shed 5 bases, and the junction held 9 bases outside the gene matches. The CDR3 loop spans 17 amino acids. The germline V gene encodes CDR1 SGHTA and CDR2 FQGNSA. CDR3 region: CASSPRGLAGVRDTQYF. Written as DNA, the CDR3 is TGTGCCAGCAGCCCGAGGGGACTAGCGGGAGTCAGAGATACGCAGTATTTT.

This rearrangement joins TRBV7-2 to TRBJ2-1; a possible D gene is TRBD1 (6 bases). This CDR3 comprises 17 residues. Germline V lookup: CDR1 SGHTA, CDR2 FQGNSA. Trimming removed 4 bases at V and 0 bases at J, with 16 bases between. Here the CDR3 DNA reads TGTGCCAGCAGCTCTCCCTGGGGGCCTAGCTCCTACAATGAGCAGTTCTTC. Its protein product is CASSSPWGPSSYNEQFF. The full variable domain, with the rest looked up from reference TRBV7-2 and TRBJ2-1, is GAGVSQSPSNKVTEKGKDVELRCDPISGHTALYWYRQSLGQGLEFLIYFQGNSAPDKSGLPSDRFSAERTGGSVSTLTIQRTQQEDSAVYLCASSSPWGPSSYNEQFFGPGTRLTVL.

This rearrangement joins TRBV6-1 to TRBJ2-7; 7 bases are shared with TRBD2. V lost 6 bases and J lost 2; bases outside the gene matches: 10. Germline V gives CDR1 MNHNS, CDR2 SASEGT. The CDR3 covers 15 residues. The CDR3 nucleotides are TGTGCCAGCAGGCCCAGTGGGGGACTACCCTACGAGCAGTACGTC. Translation gives CASRPSGGLPYEQYV.

The chain carries TRBV6-1 and TRBJ2-3; 8 bases are a match to TRBD1. The V gene's germline CDR1 is MNHNS and CDR2 SASEGT. The CDR3 spans 13 residues. Trimming took 6 bases from V and 8 from J; bases not matched to a gene: 7. The CDR3 spells CASRDRVVGTQYF. The CDR3 DNA follows: TGTGCCAGCAGGGACAGGGTTGTCGGTACGCAGTATTTT.

This clone occurred a few times. The junction shows a germline mismatch at one end, possibly a read error. This sequence joins TRBV2 and TRBJ1-1; weak D call: TRBD1 (6 bases). Germline loops: CDR1 SNHLY, CDR2 FYNNEI. The CDR3 has 15 residues. CDR3 loop: CASIEQGVTNTEAFF. The CDR3 DNA reads as TGTGCCAGCATTGAACAGGGTGTAACGAACACTGAAGCTTTCTTT. Based on the CDR3 plus reference TRBV2 and TRBJ1-1, the full variable domain is EPEVTQTPSHQVTQMGQEVILRCVPISNHLYFYWYRQILGQKVEFLVSFYNNEISEKSEIFDDQFSVERPDGSNFTLKIRSTKLEDSAMYFCASIEQGVTNTEAFFGQGTRLTVV.

CDR3 loop: CASSEKGQGLYEQYV. Here the CDR3 DNA reads TGTGCCAGCAGTGAAAAGGGGCAGGGGCTGTACGAGCAGTACGTC. The chain carries TRBV6-1 and TRBJ2-7, with TRBD1 as a possible D gene (6 bases). Germline-derived CDR1 and CDR2 are MNHNS and SASEGT. This CDR3 comprises 15 residues. V lost 2 bases and J 4 bases, leaving 15 bases between the germline ends.

V is TRBV7-9 and J is TRBJ1-5; perhaps TRBD1 as D (6 bases). The CDR3 spans 15 residues. The germline gives CDR1 SEHNR, CDR2 FQNEAQ (reference sequence). The V end lost 4 bases, the J end lost 7 bases, and 17 bases lay between the germline ends. In DNA, the CDR3 is TGTGCCAGCAGCTGGGGGGGGCAGGGGTGGCAGCCCCAGCATTTT. Translation: CASSWGGQGWQPQHF.

The rearrangement links TRBV10-2 to TRBJ2-5; a possible D gene is TRBD2 (6 bases). Germline CDR1 WSHSY, CDR2 SAAADI. There are 15 residues in the CDR3. Trimming took 1 base from V and 4 from J, leaving 13 bases between them. CDR3 residues: CASSELGGVLETQYF. In DNA, the CDR3 is TGCGCCAGCAGTGAGTTAGGAGGGGTATTAGAGACCCAGTACTTC.

This chain uses TRBV9 with TRBJ2-1; possible D gene TRBD2, 6 bases. V lost 7 bases, J lost 6 bases, and 11 bases lay in between. Germline V gene lookup returns CDR1 SGDLS and CDR2 YYNGEE. The CDR3 has 12 amino acids. CDR3 sequence: CASSGDFNEQFF. CDR3 coding DNA: TGTGCCAGCTCGGGGGACTTCAATGAGCAGTTCTTC.

The CDR3 nucleotides read TGTGCCAGCAGCTTACACCCTGGACCCGGGAATTGTTCCTACGAGCAGTACGTC. This sequence encodes CASSLHPGPGNCSYEQYV. The V and J genes are TRBV11-3 and TRBJ2-7; D may be TRBD2 (5 bases). With 2 bases removed from V and 1 base from J, the gap between germline ends came to 21 bases. This CDR3 is 18 amino acids long. Germline CDR1 reads SGHNT; CDR2 reads YENEEA.

The chain employs TRBV11-2 and TRBJ1-2, with 10 nucleotides matching TRBD1. Germline CDR1 is SGHAT and CDR2 is FQNNGV. The J segment lost 5 bases and the V segment lost 7 bases, leaving 10 bases of the junction unmatched. The CDR3 spans 15 residues. The chain's CDR3 is CASTSLRDRGYGYTF. The CDR3 nucleotides are TGTGCCAGCACTTCACTCCGGGACAGGGGTTATGGCTACACCTTC.

CDR3 region: CASSLDPGVDEKLFF. The DNA of the CDR3 is TGCGCCAGCAGCTTAGACCCAGGGGTGGATGAAAAACTGTTTTTT. V and J are TRBV5-1 and TRBJ1-4; tentatively, D is TRBD1 (6 bases). Between the trimmed V and J ends, which lost 2 bases and 6 bases, there was a span of 14 bases. CDR3 length equals 15 residues. Germline V gene lookup returns CDR1 SGHRS and CDR2 YFSETQ.

V usage is TRBV6-1 and J usage is TRBJ2-7, with 9 nucleotides matching TRBD1. Germline V gene data show CDR1 as MNHNS and CDR2 as SASEGT. The CDR3 loop spans 13 amino acids. J lost 5 bases, V lost 6 bases, and 5 bases had no gene match. CDR3 region: CASRWTGDHEQYF. CDR3 coding DNA: TGTGCCAGCAGATGGACAGGGGATCACGAGCAGTACTTC.

V is TRBV15 and J is TRBJ1-5; D might be TRBD1 (5 bases). Trimming left V 3 bases short and J 0 bases short, with 9 bases between. The CDR3 loop spans 15 amino acids. CDR1 is LNHNV and CDR2 is YYDKDF in the germline V gene (reference sequence). For the CDR3, the DNA is TGTGCCACCAGCAGGGACACCTATAGCAATCAGCCCCAGCATTTT. Its protein product is CATSRDTYSNQPQHF.

The V and J genes are TRBV5-1 and TRBJ1-2; 7 bases agree with TRBD1. The CDR3 runs to 18 residues. Unmatched junction bases numbered 14, after V lost 2 bases and J lost 1 base. The germline CDR1 and CDR2 sequences are SGHRS and YFSETQ. Here the CDR3 reads CASSLRPGQIKNNYGYTF. CDR3 DNA sequence: TGCGCCAGCAGCTTAAGACCGGGACAGATAAAAAATAACTATGGCTACACCTTC.

The CDR3 nucleotides read TGCGCCAGCAGCCAAGGGTTCGGAGTACTAGCGGGAGAAGAGACCCAGTACTTC. It is translated as CASSQGFGVLAGEETQYF. The J gene is TRBJ2-5, the V gene TRBV4-1, with TRBD2 matching 11 bases. CDR3 length: 18 residues. Germline CDR1 and CDR2: MGHRA and YSYEKL. With V trimmed by 1 base and J by 3 bases, 10 bases remained unmatched.

J is TRBJ2-2 and V is TRBV7-3, with D perhaps TRBD2 (6 bases). The CDR3 is made up of 16 amino acids. Germline V gene lookup returns CDR1 SGHTA and CDR2 FQGTGA. V shed 4 bases and J shed 2 bases, with 14 bases lying between them. CDR3 bases: TGTGCCAGCAGCTCCAAGACTAGTCCCAACACCGGGGAGCTGTTTTTT. This sequence encodes CASSSKTSPNTGELFF.

The chain joins TRBV6-1 to TRBJ1-3; tentatively, D is TRBD1 (5 bases). The CDR3 contains 14 residues. The V gene lost 3 bases and the J gene lost 0 bases, with 6 bases spanning the gap. Looked up from germline, CDR1 is MNHNS and CDR2 is SASEGT. The CDR3 spells CASSDRVSGNTIYF. DNA of the CDR3: TGTGCCAGCAGTGACAGGGTCTCTGGAAACACCATATATTTT.

This clone came up once. The J gene is TRBJ2-5, the V gene TRBV2, with 12 bases that match TRBD2. This CDR3 spans 14 amino acids. The germline CDR1 and CDR2 sequences are SNHLY and FYNNEI. J was trimmed by 4 bases and V by 5 bases; bases with no gene match: 2. The CDR3 here is CASSLTSGGETQYF. Here the CDR3 DNA reads TGTGCCAGCAGTCTGACTAGCGGGGGAGAGACCCAGTACTTC.

The genes are TRBV25-1 and TRBJ2-1, with 7 positions matching TRBD2. Germline V CDR1 and CDR2: MGHDK, SYGVNS. V was clipped by 4 bases and J by 7 bases; unmatched bases: 7. CDR3 size: 14 residues. The CDR3: CASSAVGGWNEQFF. CDR3 bases: TGTGCCAGCAGTGCAGTGGGAGGGTGGAATGAGCAGTTCTTC.